This entry is about one T cell receptor (beta chain). Per sample, extraction of total RNA gave at least 5 micrograms in every case. This sample stems from a study of blood T cells in healthy people across ages. A second about 6 to 12 cycle PCR used barcoded and J-beta primers. TCRdb redid the calling of the 5' RACE reads with MiXCR, one entry per CDR3 protein. The sample lists 1.5 million to 2 million distinct CDR3 sequences; more than 35% were seen once. CDR3 length: 18 residues. V shed 0 bases and J shed 1 base, with 16 bases lying between them. The sequencing input was blood. The origin of this receptor is a human donor in good health. The chain combines TRBV12-3 or TRBV12-4 with TRBJ1-5; possibly TRBD1 for D (6 bases). The CDR3 DNA reads TGTGCCAGCAGTTTAGCTATAGGGGGGCTTGAGAGCAATCAGCCCCAGCATTTT. Its translation is CASSLAIGGLESNQPQHF.